The 2 T cell receptor beta chains presented below share a single source sample, sequenced in a study of graft-versus-host responses after intestinal transplantation (dated by TCRdb to the early 2020s). Library method: the immunoSEQ multiplex PCR assay. TCRdb's version of the immuneACCESS table is confined to in-frame rearrangements and falls short of the full clone set. An unresolved V gene accounts for under half of the shortfall where checked; the remainder is of unknown origin. This sample gives over 9,000 clones in total; roughly 90% of them show up just once. Roughly a tenth of the sample rests with the top ten. The source was PBMCs, collected about 250 days after intestinal transplant. These receptor sequences come from a human patient who received an intestinal transplant, so some T cells may come from the graft donor.

The genes are TRBV18 and TRBJ2-5, with 10 bases fitting TRBD2. With V trimmed by 6 bases and J by 4 bases, 11 bases remained unmatched. Germline lookup yields CDR1 KGHSH and CDR2 LQKENI. The CDR3 covers 16 residues. CDR3 nucleotide sequence: TGTGCCAGCTCGCGACGCCTAGCGGGAGAGGGAGAGACCCAGTACTTC. It is translated as CASSRRLAGEGETQYF.

The chain recombines TRBV5-1 with TRBJ1-2; no clear D. V lost 2 bases and J 3 bases, leaving 11 bases between the germline ends. The CDR3 extends over 14 amino acids. Germline assignment: CDR1 SGHRS and CDR2 YFSETQ. CDR3 coding DNA: TGCGCCAGCAGCTTCGGGTACTCAGACTATGGCTACACCTTC. Translation: CASSFGYSDYGYTF. The full variable domain, in which reference TRBV5-1 and TRBJ1-2 provide the parts outside the CDR3, is KAGVTQTPRYLIKTRGQQVTLSCSPISGHRSVSWYQQTPGQGLQFLFEYFSETQRNKGNFPGRFSGRQFSNSRSEMNVSTLELGDSALYLCASSFGYSDYGYTFGSGTRLTVV.